The TCR beta chain described here comes from a study of graft-versus-host responses after intestinal transplantation. Study-level background: Multivisceral, liver-intestinal, or isolated intestinal transplants were performed in recipients. Recipients uniformly received anti-thymocyte globulin induction, followed by tacrolimus and steroids for roughly 3 years.

The V gene end was trimmed by 7 bases and the J gene end by 8 bases; junction bases not matched to a gene: 13. The CDR3 is 14 amino acids. Germline assignment: CDR1 SGHRS and CDR2 YFSETQ. Measured with immunoSEQ multiplex PCR; TCRdb has only the in-frame clones, and not every one. The data show under 95,000 clones, roughly nine tenths seen once. Study conclusions and caveats: GvH clones surfaced in recipient marrow, some emerging earlier in ileum or blood. The study associated peak circulating GvH clone levels with early post-transplant HvG declines.

With respect to this clone: Its matching antigen is unknown.

The sequence was obtained from a human donor who received an intestinal transplant. The sequences come from unstimulated CD8+ T cells sorted from spleen or lymph node cells, collected before intestinal transplant. The chain combines TRBV5-1 with TRBJ1-2; 8 bases fit TRBD1. CDR3 protein: CASGLRDRSGGYTF. CDR3 coding DNA: TGCGCCAGCGGCCTTAGGGACAGGTCGGGAGGCTACACCTTC.